This is a list of T cell receptor beta chains from one sample in a study of shared clonotypes between healthy human individuals. Assay: immunoSEQ multiplex PCR; the TCRdb copy retains only in-frame clones and omits some. The profile shows 2.3 million or so clones, approximately 93% of them singletons. Material: naive CD4+ T cells from PBMCs. The origin of the receptors is a man younger than 30 in good health. Some clones in this sample may be carry-over from other donors' samples. The CDR3 runs from the conserved cysteine through the conserved F or W. Fields, in order: CDR3 DNA, CDR3 protein, V gene, CDR3 length, J gene, clone size, D gene. D genes are given only for firm matches. Not every row has a clone size; where given, it reads once, few, many or a size class.

TGCGCCAGCAGCTTGGACTTATGGGGGACGGCGGAGACCCAGTACTTC,CASSLDLWGTAETQYF,TRBV5-1,16,TRBJ2-5,.,.
TGCAGCGTTGAAATTTATAATGAGCAGTTCTTC,CSVEIYNEQFF,TRBV29-1,11,TRBJ2-1,.,.
TGTGCCAGCAGTTCCCCGGGGGGTTCCGTTTTT,CASSSPGGSVF,TRBV28,11,TRBJ1-4,.,.
TGTGCCATCAGGGCCGAGGGAAGGGGAGTTGAAGCTTTCTTT,CAIRAEGRGVEAFF,TRBV10-3,14,TRBJ1-1,.,.
TGCGCCAGCAGCACACCCCTAGCGTCCGCGCAGTATTTT,CASSTPLASAQYF,TRBV5-1,13,TRBJ2-3,.,.
TGTGCCAGCCGGGGATCAACAGGGACAGATACGCAGTATTTT,CASRGSTGTDTQYF,TRBV28,14,TRBJ2-3,.,.
TGTGCCAGCAACCGGGTCCCGAGCACCGGGGAGCTGTTTTTT,CASNRVPSTGELFF,TRBV6-5,14,TRBJ2-2,.,.
TGTGCCAGCAGTTTGGATACCATTGGCTACACCTTC,CASSLDTIGYTF,TRBV28,12,TRBJ1-2,.,.
TGTGCTAGTGGGCGACAGGGGGAGAAGCAGTACTTC,CASGRQGEKQYF,TRBV12-5,12,TRBJ2-7,.,TRBD1
TGTGCCAGCAGCGATGGGACTAGCGGGACCCCCTACGAGCAGTACTTC,CASSDGTSGTPYEQYF,TRBV5-6,16,TRBJ2-7,few,TRBD2
TGTGCCAGCAGAAGATCCGGGACTAGCGGGAGCATGTACTTC,CASRRSGTSGSMYF,TRBV25-1,14,TRBJ2-7,.,TRBD2
TGTGCCAGCAGCTTAGGAGGGCCCAATGAGCAGTTCTTC,CASSLGGPNEQFF,TRBV7-9,13,TRBJ2-1,.,.
TGCGCCAGCACGGTTTGTCGGCAGTACTTC,CASTVCRQYF,TRBV10-1,10,TRBJ2-7,.,.